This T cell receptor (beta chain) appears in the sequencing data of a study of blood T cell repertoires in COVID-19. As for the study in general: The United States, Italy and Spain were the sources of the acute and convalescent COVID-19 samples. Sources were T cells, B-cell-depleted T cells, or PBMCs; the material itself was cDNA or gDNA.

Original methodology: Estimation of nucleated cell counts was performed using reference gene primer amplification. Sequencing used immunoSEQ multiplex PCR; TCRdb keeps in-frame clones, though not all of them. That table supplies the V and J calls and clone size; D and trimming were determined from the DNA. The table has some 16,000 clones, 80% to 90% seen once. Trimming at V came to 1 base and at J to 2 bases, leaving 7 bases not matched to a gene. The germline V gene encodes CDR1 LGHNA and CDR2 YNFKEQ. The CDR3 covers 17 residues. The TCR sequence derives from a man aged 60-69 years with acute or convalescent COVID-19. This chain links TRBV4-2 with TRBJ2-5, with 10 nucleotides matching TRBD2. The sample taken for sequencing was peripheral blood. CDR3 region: CASSQGPSGGLQETQYF. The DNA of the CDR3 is TGTGCCAGCAGCCAAGGGCCTAGCGGGGGCCTTCAAGAGACCCAGTACTTC.